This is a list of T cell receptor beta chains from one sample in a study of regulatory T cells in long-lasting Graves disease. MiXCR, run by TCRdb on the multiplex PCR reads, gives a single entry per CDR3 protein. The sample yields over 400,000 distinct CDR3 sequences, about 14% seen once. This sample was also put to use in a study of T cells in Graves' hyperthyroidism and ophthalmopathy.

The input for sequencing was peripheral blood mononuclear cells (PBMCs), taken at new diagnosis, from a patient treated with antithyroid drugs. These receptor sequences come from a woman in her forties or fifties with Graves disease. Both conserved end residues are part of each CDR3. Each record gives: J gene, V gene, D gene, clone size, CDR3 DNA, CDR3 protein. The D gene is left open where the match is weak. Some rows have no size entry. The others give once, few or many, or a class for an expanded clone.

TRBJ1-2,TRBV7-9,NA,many,TGTGCCAGCAGCCTCGCCGAGGGAAACTATGGCTACACCTTC,CASSLAEGNYGYTF
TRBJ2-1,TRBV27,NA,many,TGTGCCAGCAGTATTAGTTTGAGCTCCTACAATGAGCAGTTCTTC,CASSISLSSYNEQFF
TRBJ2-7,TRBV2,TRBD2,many,TGTGCCAGCAGTGGACTAGCGCCCGCTCTGTACGAGCAGTACTTC,CASSGLAPALYEQYF
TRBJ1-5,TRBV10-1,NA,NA,TGCGCCAGCAGTGGGGGGCTGGCGGAGCCCCAGCATTTT,CASSGGLAEPQHF
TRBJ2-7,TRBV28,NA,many,TGTGCCAGCAGTTGGGCCTACGAGCAGTACTTC,CASSWAYEQYF
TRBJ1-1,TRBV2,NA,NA,TGTGCCAGCAGTCTTAGGGGAACGAACACTGAAGCTTTCTTT,CASSLRGTNTEAFF
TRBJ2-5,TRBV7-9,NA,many,TGTGCCAGCAGCCCTCCACACGCTATCAAAGAGACCCAGTACTTC,CASSPPHAIKETQYF
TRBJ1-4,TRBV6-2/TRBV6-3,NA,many,TGTGCCAGCAGTTACTGGGATGAAAAACTGTTTTTT,CASSYWDEKLFF
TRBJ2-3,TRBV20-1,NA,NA,TGCAGTGCCAACCGGGGGGAGGGGGCAGATACGCAGTATTTT,CSANRGEGADTQYF
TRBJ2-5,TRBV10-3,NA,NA,TGTGCCATCAGCGACATCCAAGAGACCCAGTACTTC,CAISDIQETQYF
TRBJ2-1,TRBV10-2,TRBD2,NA,TGCGCCAGCAGAGATACTAGCGGGAGGTTCAGTGAGCAGTTCTTC,CASRDTSGRFSEQFF
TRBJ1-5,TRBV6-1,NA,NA,TGTGCCAGCAGTAGCTATGAGGGGCTGGAGCCCCAGCATTTT,CASSSYEGLEPQHF
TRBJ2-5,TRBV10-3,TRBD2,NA,TGTGCCACAACCGCTACTAGCGGGAGTGGGCAAGAGACCCAGTACTTC,CATTATSGSGQETQYF
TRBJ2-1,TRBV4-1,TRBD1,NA,TGCGCCAGCAGCCAAGAAACAGGGGACAATGAGCAGTTCTTC,CASSQETGDNEQFF
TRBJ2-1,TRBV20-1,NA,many,TGCAGTGCCGGGATATCCCAATTCGACAATGAGCAGTTCTTC,CSAGISQFDNEQFF
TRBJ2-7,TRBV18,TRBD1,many,TGTGCCAGCTCACCGGGACAGGGGTTCCACGAGCAGTACTTC,CASSPGQGFHEQYF
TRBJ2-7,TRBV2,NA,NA,TGTGCCAGCAGTGGAGAGGGGGGAACTGGCGAGCAGTACTTC,CASSGEGGTGEQYF
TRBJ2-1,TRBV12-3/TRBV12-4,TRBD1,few,TGTGCCAGCAGTTTAACAGGGGATCCGTTCTTC,CASSLTGDPFF
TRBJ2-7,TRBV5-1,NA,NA,TGCGCCAGCAGCTTCCAGGAAGCCTACGAGCAGTACTTC,CASSFQEAYEQYF
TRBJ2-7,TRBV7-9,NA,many,TGTGCCAGCAGCCGCGGGGGCAGCCCTAACGAGCAGTACTTC,CASSRGGSPNEQYF
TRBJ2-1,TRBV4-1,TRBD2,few,TGCGCCAGCAGCCGAGCCGGGACTAGCGGGAGGGGCTCCTACAATGAGCAGTTCTTC,CASSRAGTSGRGSYNEQFF
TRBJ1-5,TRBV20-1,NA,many,TGCAGTGCTAGATATCCTTCGAAGCCCCAGCATTTT,CSARYPSKPQHF
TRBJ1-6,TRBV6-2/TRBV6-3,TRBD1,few,TGTGCCAGCAGGGCGGACAGGGGCCACCGAAATTCACCCCTCCACTTT,CASRADRGHRNSPLHF
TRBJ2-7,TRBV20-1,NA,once,TGCAGGGACCCGGGACAGGGAGTGACTAGCGAGTACTTC,CRDPGQGVTSEYF
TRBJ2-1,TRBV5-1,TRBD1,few,TGCGCCAGCAGCAACCGGGACAGGGGTAGGGATGAGCAGCTCTTC,CASSNRDRGRDEQLF
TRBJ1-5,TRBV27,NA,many,TGTGCCAGCAGTTTTGTAGGGTCAGGCAATCAGCCCCAGCATTTT,CASSFVGSGNQPQHF
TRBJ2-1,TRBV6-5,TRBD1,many,TGTGCCAGCAGTTCCGGACAGGGGGCTTACAATGAGCAGTTCTTC,CASSSGQGAYNEQFF
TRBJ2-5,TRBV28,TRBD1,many,TGTGCCAGCAGTTTCGACCAAAGATTGACAGGGGGCGGAGAGACCCAGTACTTC,CASSFDQRLTGGGETQYF
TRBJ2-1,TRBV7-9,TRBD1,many,TGTGCCAGCAGCACCAGACAGGGTCTCGACAATGAGCAGTTCTTC,CASSTRQGLDNEQFF
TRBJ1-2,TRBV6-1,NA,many,TGTGCCAGCAGTAGGGACGGCCACTATGGCTACACCTTC,CASSRDGHYGYTF
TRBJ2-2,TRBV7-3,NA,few,TGTGCCAGCAGCTCCCTCCTGGGAACCGGGGAGCTGTTTTTT,CASSSLLGTGELFF
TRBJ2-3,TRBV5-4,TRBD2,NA,TGTGCCAGCAGCTTATGGACTAGCGGAACCACAGATACGCAGTATTTT,CASSLWTSGTTDTQYF
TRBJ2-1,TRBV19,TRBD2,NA,TGTGCCAGTAGTATGGTAGCGGGACCCAACAATGAGCAGTTCTTC,CASSMVAGPNNEQFF
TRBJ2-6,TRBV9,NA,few,TGTGCCAGCAGCGACTCGCATGGGGCCAACGTCCTGACTTTC,CASSDSHGANVLTF
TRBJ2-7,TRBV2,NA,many,TGTGCCAGCAGTGTGTCCAGGACCTACGAGCAGTACTTC,CASSVSRTYEQYF
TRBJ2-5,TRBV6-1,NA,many,TGTGCCAGCAGTGAAGCGGGGTTGCCGTTAGTGGGAGGAGTTACCCAGTACTTC,CASSEAGLPLVGGVTQYF
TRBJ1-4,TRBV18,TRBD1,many,TGTGCCAGCTCGACAGGGGGTTTTGAAGAAAAACTGTTTTTT,CASSTGGFEEKLFF
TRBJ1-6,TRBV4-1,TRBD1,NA,TGCGCCAGCAGCCAAGACCTGACAGGGGAGGATTCACCCCTCCACTTT,CASSQDLTGEDSPLHF
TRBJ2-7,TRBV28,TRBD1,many,TGTGCCAGCAGGGCGGGACAGGGGACCTACGAGCAGTACTTC,CASRAGQGTYEQYF
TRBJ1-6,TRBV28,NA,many,TGTGCCAGCAGCCAACGGGGGAGGGGTTTCTATAATTCACCCCTCCACTTT,CASSQRGRGFYNSPLHF
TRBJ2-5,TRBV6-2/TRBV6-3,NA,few,TGTGCCAGCACCAGAGGGAATTTGGCGACCCAGTACTTC,CASTRGNLATQYF
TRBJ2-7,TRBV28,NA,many,TGTGCCAGCACCAAGAGCACCAGCTCCTACGAGCAGTACTTC,CASTKSTSSYEQYF